These T cell receptor beta chains were read from a single sample in a study of cytomegalovirus exposure and HLA in healthy donors. Some clones are missing from TCRdb's copy, which holds only in-frame ones; the method was immunoSEQ multiplex PCR. Listed are about 77,000 clones; roughly 13% falls within the top ten. The sequenced sample consisted of PBMCs. Receptors originate from a man aged 45-65 years in good health and CMV-seropositive. Both conserved end residues are part of each CDR3. The D gene is left open where the match is weak.

DNA	CDR3	V	J	D
TGTGCCAGCAGCCAAGATGGGGAGCGTGAGCAGTTCTTC	CASSQDGEREQFF	TRBV4-2	TRBJ2-1	NA
TGTGCCAGCAGAGACCCGGGACAGGGGGTTGGTGGCTACACCTTC	CASRDPGQGVGGYTF	TRBV6-5	TRBJ1-2	TRBD1
TGTGCCACCTCAACCAGACAGTATTATGGCTACACCTTC	CATSTRQYYGYTF	TRBV19	TRBJ1-2	NA
TGTGCCAGCAGTTACCGTACAGGATTCTATGGCTACACCTTC	CASSYRTGFYGYTF	TRBV6-5	TRBJ1-2	NA
TGTGCCAGCAGATTCGACAGGACCCCTGAAAAACTGTTTTTT	CASRFDRTPEKLFF	TRBV7-9	TRBJ1-4	NA
TGTGCCAGCAGCACCGGGACAGCATCCTACGAGCAGTACTTC	CASSTGTASYEQYF	TRBV4-2	TRBJ2-7	TRBD1
TGTGCCAGCAGTTACGGGGGAGGCAGCGTAGGGCCCCAGCATTTT	CASSYGGGSVGPQHF	TRBV27	TRBJ1-5	NA
TGTGCCAGCAGCCCACGGACAGGGCCCTCCTACGAGCAGTACTTC	CASSPRTGPSYEQYF	TRBV7-2	TRBJ2-7	TRBD1
TGTGCCAGTAGTATAGGGTCGGGACAGGGGCTTCAGCCCCAGCATTTT	CASSIGSGQGLQPQHF	TRBV19	TRBJ1-5	TRBD1
TGTGCCAGCAGTGGACAGGGGCTCACTGAAGCTTTCTTT	CASSGQGLTEAFF	TRBV6-1	TRBJ1-1	TRBD1
TGTGCCAGCAGCAAATTATCTAGGAGCGCCGGGGAGCTGTTTTTT	CASSKLSRSAGELFF	TRBV21-1	TRBJ2-2	NA
TGCGCCAGCAGCCCGGGCAGGGGAGAGACCCAGTACTTC	CASSPGRGETQYF	TRBV5-1	TRBJ2-5	NA
TGCGCCAGCAGCTTGGGGGACAGGGATAATGAAAAACTGTTTTTT	CASSLGDRDNEKLFF	TRBV5-1	TRBJ1-4	TRBD1